This T cell receptor (beta chain) was obtained from a study of cytomegalovirus exposure and HLA in healthy donors. Use of 60 Vbeta and 13 Jbeta primers characterized the PCR. The table came from immunoSEQ multiplex PCR; TCRdb's copy has only in-frame clones and leaves some out. Of about 110,000 clones listed, roughly four fifths are singletons. V was cut by 0 bases and J by 5 bases, with 9 bases left in between. CDR1 is SGHRS and CDR2 is YFSETQ in the germline V gene. The CDR3 runs 14 residues. The chain joins TRBV5-1 to TRBJ1-5; no clear D. Sequenced input: PBMCs. This sequence originates from a man in his thirties or forties in good health and CMV-seropositive. The CDR3 loop is CASSLGEGDQPQHF. CDR3 bases: TGCGCCAGCAGCTTGGGGGAGGGTGATCAGCCCCAGCATTTT.